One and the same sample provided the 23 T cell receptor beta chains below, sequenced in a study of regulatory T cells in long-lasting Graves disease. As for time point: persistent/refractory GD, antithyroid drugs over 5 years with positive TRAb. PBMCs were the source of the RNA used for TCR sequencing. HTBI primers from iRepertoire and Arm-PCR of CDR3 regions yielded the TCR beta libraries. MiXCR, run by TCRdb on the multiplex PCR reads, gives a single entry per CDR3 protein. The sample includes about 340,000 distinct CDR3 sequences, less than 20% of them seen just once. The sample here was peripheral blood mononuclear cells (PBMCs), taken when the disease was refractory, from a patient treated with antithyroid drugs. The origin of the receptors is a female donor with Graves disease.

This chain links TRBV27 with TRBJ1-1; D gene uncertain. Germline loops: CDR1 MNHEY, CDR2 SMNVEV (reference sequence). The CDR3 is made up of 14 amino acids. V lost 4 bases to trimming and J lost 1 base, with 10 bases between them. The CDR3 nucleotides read TGTGCCAGCAGTTCCACTTGGGGGAACACTGAAGCTTTCTTT. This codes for CASSSTWGNTEAFF.

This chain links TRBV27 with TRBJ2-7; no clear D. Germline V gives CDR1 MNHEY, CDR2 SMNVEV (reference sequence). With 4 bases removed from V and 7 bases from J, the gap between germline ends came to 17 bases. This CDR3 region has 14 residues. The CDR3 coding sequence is TGTGCCAGCAGTTCTACCCTCGCGCGCCCGGAGCAGTACTTC. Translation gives CASSSTLARPEQYF.

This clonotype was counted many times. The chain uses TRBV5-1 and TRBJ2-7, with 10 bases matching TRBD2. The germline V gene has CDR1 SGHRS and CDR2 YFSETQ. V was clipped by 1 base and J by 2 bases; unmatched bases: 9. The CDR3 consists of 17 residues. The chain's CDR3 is CASSLTIPSGSTYEQYF. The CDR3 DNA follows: TGCGCCAGCAGCTTGACGATTCCTAGCGGGAGTACCTACGAGCAGTACTTC.

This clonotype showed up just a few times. CDR3 loop: CASSLVGGRDYEQYF. For the CDR3, the DNA is TGCGCCAGCAGCTTGGTGGGCGGGAGGGACTACGAGCAGTACTTC. The chain joins TRBV5-1 to TRBJ2-7, with 9 bases aligning to TRBD2. Trimming removed 0 bases from V and 3 bases from J; junction bases left unmatched: 4. Germline loops: CDR1 SGHRS, CDR2 YFSETQ. This CDR3 contains 15 residues. The entire variable domain, with the rest obtained from reference TRBV5-1 and TRBJ2-7, is as follows: KAGVTQTPRYLIKTRGQQVTLSCSPISGHRSVSWYQQTPGQGLQFLFEYFSETQRNKGNFPGRFSGRQFSNSRSEMNVSTLELGDSALYLCASSLVGGRDYEQYFGPGTRLTVT.

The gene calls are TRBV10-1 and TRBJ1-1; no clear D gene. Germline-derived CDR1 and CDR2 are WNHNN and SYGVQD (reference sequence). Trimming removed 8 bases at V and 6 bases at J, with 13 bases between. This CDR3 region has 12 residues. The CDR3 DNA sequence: TGCGCCAGCTCAGATGGATACTCTGAAGCTTTCTTT. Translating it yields CASSDGYSEAFF.

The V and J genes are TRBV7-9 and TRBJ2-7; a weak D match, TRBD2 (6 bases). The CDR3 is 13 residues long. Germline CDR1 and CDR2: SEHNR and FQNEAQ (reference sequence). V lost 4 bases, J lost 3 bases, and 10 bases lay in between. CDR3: CASSSAGYYEQYF. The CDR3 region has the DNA TGTGCCAGCAGCTCTGCGGGATACTACGAGCAGTACTTC.

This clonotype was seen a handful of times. The CDR3 loop reads CASSYAEYREQYF. The CDR3 region has the DNA TGTGCCAGCAGTTACGCTGAGTACCGCGAGCAGTACTTC. The chain uses TRBV6-2 or TRBV6-3 and TRBJ2-7; D call uncertain. V shed 2 bases and J shed 6 bases, with 11 bases lying between them. Germline V gives CDR1 MNHEY, CDR2 SVGEGT. The CDR3 length is 13 residues.

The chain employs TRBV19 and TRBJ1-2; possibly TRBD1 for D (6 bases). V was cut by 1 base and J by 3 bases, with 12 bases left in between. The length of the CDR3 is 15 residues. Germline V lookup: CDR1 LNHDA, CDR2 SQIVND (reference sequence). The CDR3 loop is CASSIGTGFDYGYTF. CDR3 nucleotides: TGTGCCAGTAGTATAGGCACAGGGTTTGACTATGGCTACACCTTC.

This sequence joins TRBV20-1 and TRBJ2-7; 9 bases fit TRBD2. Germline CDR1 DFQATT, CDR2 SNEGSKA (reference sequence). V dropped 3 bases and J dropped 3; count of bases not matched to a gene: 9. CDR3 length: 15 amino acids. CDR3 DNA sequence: TGCAGTGCTAGGGTTAGCGGGAGTTGGGGCTACGAGCAGTACTTC. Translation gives CSARVSGSWGYEQYF.

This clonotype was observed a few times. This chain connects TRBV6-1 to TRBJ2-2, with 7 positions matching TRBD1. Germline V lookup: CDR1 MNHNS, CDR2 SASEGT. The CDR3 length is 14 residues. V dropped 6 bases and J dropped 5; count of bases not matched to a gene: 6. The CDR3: CASSRVTGTGELFF. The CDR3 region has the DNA TGTGCCAGCAGCCGCGTGACAGGGACCGGGGAGCTGTTTTTT.

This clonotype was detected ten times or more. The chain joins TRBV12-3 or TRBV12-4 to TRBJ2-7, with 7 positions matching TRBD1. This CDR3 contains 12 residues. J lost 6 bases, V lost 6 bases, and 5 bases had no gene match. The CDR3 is CASSNRGSEQYF. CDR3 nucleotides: TGTGCCAGCAGCAACAGGGGTAGCGAGCAGTACTTC.

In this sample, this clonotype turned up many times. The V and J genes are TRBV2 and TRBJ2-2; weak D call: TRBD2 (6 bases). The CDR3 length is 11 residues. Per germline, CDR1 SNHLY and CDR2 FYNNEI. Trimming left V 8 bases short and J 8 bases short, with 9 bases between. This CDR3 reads CASGEVGELFF. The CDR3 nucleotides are TGTGCCAGCGGGGAGGTAGGGGAGCTGTTTTTT.

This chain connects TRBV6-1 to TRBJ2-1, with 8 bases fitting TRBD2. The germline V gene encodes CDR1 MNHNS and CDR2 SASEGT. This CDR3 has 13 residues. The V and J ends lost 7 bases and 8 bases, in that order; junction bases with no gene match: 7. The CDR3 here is CASKPGRAYEQFF. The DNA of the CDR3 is TGTGCCAGCAAACCCGGGAGGGCTTATGAGCAGTTCTTC.

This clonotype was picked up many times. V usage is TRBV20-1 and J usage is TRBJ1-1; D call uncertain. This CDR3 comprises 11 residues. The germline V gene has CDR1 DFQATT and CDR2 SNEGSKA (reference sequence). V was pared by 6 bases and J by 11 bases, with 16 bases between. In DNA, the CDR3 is TGCAGTGCGCCAGAGGGTCATAAGGCTTTCTTT. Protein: CSAPEGHKAFF.

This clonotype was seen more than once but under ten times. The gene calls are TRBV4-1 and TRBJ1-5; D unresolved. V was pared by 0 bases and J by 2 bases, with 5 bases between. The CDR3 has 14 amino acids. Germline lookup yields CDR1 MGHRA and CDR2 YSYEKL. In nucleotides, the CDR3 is TGCGCCAGCAGCCAAGAATTCGGCAATCAGCCCCAGCATTTT. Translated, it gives CASSQEFGNQPQHF.

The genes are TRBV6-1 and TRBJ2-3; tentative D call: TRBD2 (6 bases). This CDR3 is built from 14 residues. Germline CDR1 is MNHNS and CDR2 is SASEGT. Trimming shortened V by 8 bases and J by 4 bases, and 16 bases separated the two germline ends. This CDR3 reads CASDPGVVPDTQYF. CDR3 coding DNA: TGTGCCAGCGACCCGGGAGTTGTCCCAGATACGCAGTATTTT.

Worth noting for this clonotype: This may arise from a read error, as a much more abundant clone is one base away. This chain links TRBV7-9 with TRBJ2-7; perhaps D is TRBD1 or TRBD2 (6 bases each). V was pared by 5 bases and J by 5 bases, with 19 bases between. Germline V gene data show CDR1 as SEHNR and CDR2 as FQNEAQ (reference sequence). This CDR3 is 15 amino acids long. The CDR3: CASSLRPGARNEQYF. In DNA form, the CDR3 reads TGTGCCAGCAGCCTGAGGCCGGGGGCGCGTAACGAGCAGTACTTC.

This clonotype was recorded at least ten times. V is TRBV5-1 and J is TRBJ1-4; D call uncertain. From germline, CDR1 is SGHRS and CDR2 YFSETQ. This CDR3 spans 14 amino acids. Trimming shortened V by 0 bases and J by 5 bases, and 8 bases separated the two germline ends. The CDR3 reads CASSLDSSNEKLFF. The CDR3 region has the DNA TGCGCCAGCAGCTTGGATAGTTCGAATGAAAAACTGTTTTTT.

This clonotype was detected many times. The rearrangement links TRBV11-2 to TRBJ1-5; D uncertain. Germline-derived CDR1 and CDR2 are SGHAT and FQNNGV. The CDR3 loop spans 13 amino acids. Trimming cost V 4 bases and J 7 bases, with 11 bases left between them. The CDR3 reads CASSWNARQPQHF. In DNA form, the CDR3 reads TGTGCCAGCAGCTGGAACGCGAGGCAGCCCCAGCATTTT.

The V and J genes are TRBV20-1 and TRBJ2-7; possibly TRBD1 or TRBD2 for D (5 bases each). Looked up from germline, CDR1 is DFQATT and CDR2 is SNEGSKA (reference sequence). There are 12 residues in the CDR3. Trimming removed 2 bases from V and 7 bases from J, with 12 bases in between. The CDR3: CSARTTGGEQYF. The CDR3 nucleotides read TGCAGTGCTAGAACCACAGGAGGTGAGCAGTACTTC.

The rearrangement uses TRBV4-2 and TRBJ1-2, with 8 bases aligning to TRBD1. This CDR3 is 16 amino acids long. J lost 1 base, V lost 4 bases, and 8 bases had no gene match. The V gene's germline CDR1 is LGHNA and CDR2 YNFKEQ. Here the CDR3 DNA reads TGTGCCAGCAGCCGGACAGGGAGGAGCAATAACTATGGCTACACCTTC. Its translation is CASSRTGRSNNYGYTF.

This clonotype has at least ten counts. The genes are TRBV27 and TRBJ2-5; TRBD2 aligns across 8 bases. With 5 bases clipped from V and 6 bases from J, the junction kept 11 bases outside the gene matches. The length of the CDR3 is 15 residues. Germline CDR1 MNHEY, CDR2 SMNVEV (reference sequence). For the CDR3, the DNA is TGTGCCAGCAGTCCGACTAGCGAATTGCGGCAGACCCAGTACTTC. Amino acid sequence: CASSPTSELRQTQYF.

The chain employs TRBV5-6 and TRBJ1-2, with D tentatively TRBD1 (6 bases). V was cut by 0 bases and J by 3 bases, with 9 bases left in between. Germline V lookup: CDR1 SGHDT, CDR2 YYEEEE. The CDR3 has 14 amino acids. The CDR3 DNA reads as TGTGCCAGCAGCTTGGAAGGGGGTGACTATGGCTACACCTTC. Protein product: CASSLEGGDYGYTF.